This entry describes one T cell receptor beta chain. Its antigen is undetermined. Generated by immunoSEQ multiplex PCR, the TCRdb table keeps only in-frame clones and is missing some. This sample carries about 82,000 clones, approximately 86% of them seen once, and the ten largest clones take roughly 0.71%. The sample comes from a study of OX40 agonist ivuxolimab in advanced cancers. Trimming stripped 1 base from V and 0 bases from J, with 16 bases between. This CDR3 is 18 amino acids long. The germline V gene has CDR1 MDHEN and CDR2 SYDVKM. Whole-study results and caveats: Blood T cells, both CD4+ and CD8+, expanded clonally by week 6 at 0.1 to 3.0 mg/kg.

This sequence originates from an adult with an advanced solid tumor such as melanoma, head and neck, liver or kidney cancer. The sample in question was CD4+ or CD8+ T cells sorted from blood, obtained in a trial of the OX40 agonist ivuxolimab. The J gene is TRBJ2-4, the V gene TRBV28; no clear D. CDR3 loop: CASSLYGQMEIAKNIQYF. The DNA of the CDR3 is TGTGCCAGCAGTTTATATGGTCAGATGGAGATAGCCAAAAACATTCAGTACTTC.